The 9 T cell receptor beta chains reported below all come from one sample, sequenced in a study of blood T cell repertoires in COVID-19. The repertoire was sequenced with immunoSEQ multiplex PCR; TCRdb's copy has only in-frame clones and lacks some. The data hold approximately 300,000 clones, with 89% observed a single time. What was sequenced was peripheral blood. Receptors were obtained from a man aged 18 to 30 who had recovered from COVID-19.

The V call is TRBV4-3, the J call TRBJ2-7; the D gene is possibly TRBD2 (6 bases). Germline V gene sequence: CDR1 LGHNA, CDR2 YSLEER. This CDR3 is built from 15 residues. The ends were cut back, 1 base at V and 3 bases at J, with 13 bases in the middle. The CDR3 DNA is TGCGCCAGCAGCCAAGTTTTAGCCGGGGGCTACGAGCAGTACTTC. Protein: CASSQVLAGGYEQYF.

This chain joins TRBV14 and TRBJ1-2; 8 bases line up with TRBD1. The CDR3 sequence is 15 residues long. The germline gives CDR1 SGHDN, CDR2 FVKESK. J lost 4 bases, V lost 3 bases, and 7 bases had no gene match. The CDR3 here is CASSHTGGSRYGYTF. In DNA form, the CDR3 reads TGTGCCAGCAGCCATACAGGGGGATCTCGCTATGGCTACACCTTC.

This clone showed up just a few times. Other DNA sequences within the sample encode an identical CDR3. The chain recombines TRBV7-3 with TRBJ2-3, with unresolved D. The CDR3 sequence is 12 residues long. Germline V lookup: CDR1 SGHTA, CDR2 FQGTGA. V was pared by 5 bases and J by 2 bases, with 5 bases between. The CDR3 reads CASSPNTDTQYF. The CDR3 DNA is TGTGCCAGCAGCCCCAACACAGATACGCAGTATTTT.

Regarding this clone: This could be a read error, since a much larger clone is one nucleotide away. The chain uses TRBV7-9 and TRBJ2-1, with no clear D. The V gene's germline CDR1 is SEHNR and CDR2 FQNEAQ (reference sequence). Trimming took 5 bases from V and 5 from J, leaving 4 bases between them. CDR3 length: 11 amino acids. CDR3 region: CASSLNNEQFF. The CDR3 nucleotides read TGTGCCAGCAGCCTTAACAATGAGCAGTTCTTC.

V usage is TRBV13 and J usage is TRBJ2-7; TRBD1 is a possible D gene (6 bases). The CDR3 extends over 15 amino acids. From germline, CDR1 is PRHDT and CDR2 FYEKMQ (reference sequence). V lost 5 bases and J lost 4, with 18 bases in between. CDR3 protein: CASSPQQGQRYEQYF. CDR3 sequence (DNA): TGTGCCAGCAGCCCCCAGCAGGGGCAAAGGTACGAGCAGTACTTC.

The chain combines TRBV30 with TRBJ2-5; tentative D call: TRBD1 (5 bases). Trimming cost V 4 bases and J 2 bases, with 11 bases left between them. The CDR3 runs to 13 residues. Germline V gene lookup returns CDR1 GTSNPN and CDR2 SVGIG (reference sequence). Written as DNA, the CDR3 is TGTGCCTGGATCACCAGGGATCAAGAGACCCAGTACTTC. It specifies CAWITRDQETQYF. The whole variable domain, filled in from reference TRBV30 and TRBJ2-5, reads SQTIHQWPATLVQPVGSPLSLECTVEGTSNPNLYWYRQAAGRGLQLLFYSVGIGQISSEVPQNLSASRPQDRQFILSSKKLLLSDSGFYLCAWITRDQETQYFGPGTRLLVL.

The chain is built from TRBV6-5 and TRBJ1-5; D may be TRBD1 (5 bases). There are 13 residues in the CDR3. From germline, CDR1 is MNHEY and CDR2 SVGAGI. Trimming left V 6 bases short and J 7 bases short, with 13 bases between. This CDR3 reads CASRRDLNQPQHF. The CDR3 DNA reads as TGTGCCAGCAGGCGGGACCTCAACCAGCCCCAGCATTTT.

The CDR3 DNA reads as TGTGCCAGCAGGGGGGACAGGGAGCCCCAGCATTTT. Amino acids: CASRGDREPQHF. The rearrangement uses TRBV2 and TRBJ1-5, with 9 bases matching TRBD1. The CDR3 is 12 residues long. V gave up 6 bases and J gave up 8 bases; unmatched junction bases: 2. CDR1 and CDR2 from the germline V gene are SNHLY and FYNNEI.

The gene calls are TRBV19 and TRBJ1-4; weak D call: TRBD1 (5 bases). CDR1 and CDR2 from the germline V gene are LNHDA and SQIVND (reference sequence). V lost 8 bases to trimming and J lost 7 bases, with 17 bases between them. The CDR3 consists of 14 residues. The CDR3 DNA sequence: TGTGCCAGTCGGCCTCAGGGACTATCTGAAAAACTGTTTTTT. Its protein product is CASRPQGLSEKLFF.